This T cell receptor (beta chain) was identified during a study of cytomegalovirus exposure and HLA in healthy donors. The PCR used 60 Vbeta and 13 Jbeta primers. TCRdb's table, derived via immunoSEQ multiplex PCR, lists solely in-frame clones and lacks some. In the table there are some 110,000 clones, around 85% of which are singletons. This clone has only a few counts. This TCR derives from a man aged 60 to 75 in good health and CMV-seronegative. What was sequenced was PBMCs.

In DNA, the CDR3 is TGTGCCAGCAGTGACTCGGAGACCCAGTACTTC. Translating it yields CASSDSETQYF. The V gene is TRBV7-9, the J gene TRBJ2-5, with unresolved D. With 6 bases removed from V and 5 bases from J, the gap between germline ends came to 7 bases. CDR3 length: 11 amino acids. CDR1 and CDR2 from the germline V gene are SEHNR and FQNEAQ (reference sequence).